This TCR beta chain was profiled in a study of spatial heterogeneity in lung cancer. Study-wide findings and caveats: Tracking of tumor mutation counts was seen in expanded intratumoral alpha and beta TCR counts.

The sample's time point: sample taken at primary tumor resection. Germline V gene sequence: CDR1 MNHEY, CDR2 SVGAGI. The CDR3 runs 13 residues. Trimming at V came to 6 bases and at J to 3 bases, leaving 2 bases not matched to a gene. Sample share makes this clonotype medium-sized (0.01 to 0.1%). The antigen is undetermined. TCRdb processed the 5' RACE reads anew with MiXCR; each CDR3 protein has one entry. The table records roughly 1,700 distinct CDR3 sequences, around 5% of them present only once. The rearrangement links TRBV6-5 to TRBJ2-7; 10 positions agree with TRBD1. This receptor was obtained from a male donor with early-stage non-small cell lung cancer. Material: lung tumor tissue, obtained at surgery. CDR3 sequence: CASRRTGGYEQYF. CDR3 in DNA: TGTGCCAGCAGAAGGACAGGGGGCTACGAGCAGTACTTC.